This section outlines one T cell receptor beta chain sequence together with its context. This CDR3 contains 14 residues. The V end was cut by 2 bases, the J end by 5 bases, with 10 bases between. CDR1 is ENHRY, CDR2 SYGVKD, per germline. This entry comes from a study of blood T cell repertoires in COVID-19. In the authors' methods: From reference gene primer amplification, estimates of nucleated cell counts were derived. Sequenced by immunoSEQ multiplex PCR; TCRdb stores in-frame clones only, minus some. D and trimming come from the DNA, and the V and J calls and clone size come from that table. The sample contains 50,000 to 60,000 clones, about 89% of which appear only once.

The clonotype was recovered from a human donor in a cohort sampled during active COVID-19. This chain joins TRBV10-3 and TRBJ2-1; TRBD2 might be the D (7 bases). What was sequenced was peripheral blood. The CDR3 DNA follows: TGTGCCATCAGTGAGAGGGGGGGGAACAATGAGCAGTTCTTC. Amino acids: CAISERGGNNEQFF.